This is a list of T cell receptor beta chains from one sample in a study of cytomegalovirus exposure and HLA in healthy donors. Sequencing was performed with immunoSEQ multiplex PCR; in TCRdb, only in-frame clones are kept and a portion is missing. The profile shows under 200,000 clones, approximately 88% of them singletons. The sample comprised PBMCs. All receptors derive from a man between 18 and 29 years old in good health and CMV-seropositive. Each CDR3 is given with its conserved first and last residue. The order of the fields is D gene, clone size, V gene, J gene, CDR3 DNA, CDR3 protein. A D gene is named only where the DNA matches it firmly. Expanded clones get a size class; other rows say once, few or many, or leave the size out.

d_gene: -; abundance: -; v_gene: TRBV30; j_gene: TRBJ1-1; CDR3nt: TGTGCCTGGTCATTACAGCTGAACACTGAAGCTTTCTTT; CDR3aa: CAWSLQLNTEAFF
d_gene: -; abundance: -; v_gene: TRBV6-4; j_gene: TRBJ2-2; CDR3nt: TGTGCCAGCAGTGAGCGGGACACCGGGGAGCTGTTTTTT; CDR3aa: CASSERDTGELFF
d_gene: -; abundance: -; v_gene: TRBV5-1; j_gene: TRBJ2-7; CDR3nt: TGCGCCACCGCAAACAGGTTATCCTACGAGCAGTACTTC; CDR3aa: CATANRLSYEQYF
d_gene: -; abundance: -; v_gene: TRBV5-6; j_gene: TRBJ1-2; CDR3nt: TGTGCCAGCAGCTCTACAGGAGACCGTAGCTACACCTTC; CDR3aa: CASSSTGDRSYTF
d_gene: TRBD1; abundance: -; v_gene: TRBV10-3; j_gene: TRBJ2-1; CDR3nt: TGTGCCATCAGTGAGGTCCGAGGGGGCATGGGGGTATACAATGAGCAGTTCTTC; CDR3aa: CAISEVRGGMGVYNEQFF
d_gene: -; abundance: -; v_gene: TRBV7-2; j_gene: TRBJ2-7; CDR3nt: TGTGCCAGCAGCTTAAGGTCGGGTAGCTCCTACGAGCAGTACTTC; CDR3aa: CASSLRSGSSYEQYF
d_gene: TRBD2; abundance: -; v_gene: TRBV7-9; j_gene: TRBJ2-5; CDR3nt: TGTGCCAGCAGCCGTGTAAGCGGGGGGCCGGACTTC; CDR3aa: CASSRVSGGPDF
d_gene: TRBD1; abundance: -; v_gene: TRBV4-3; j_gene: TRBJ2-1; CDR3nt: TGCGCCAGCACACCCTCCCTAGGGGGCCTGGGAAATGGCAATGAGCAGTTCTTC; CDR3aa: CASTPSLGGLGNGNEQFF
d_gene: TRBD1; abundance: -; v_gene: TRBV30; j_gene: TRBJ1-2; CDR3nt: TGTGCCTGGAGGTCTCACAGGGGCGGTAGCGACTATGGCTACACCTTC; CDR3aa: CAWRSHRGGSDYGYTF
d_gene: -; abundance: -; v_gene: TRBV4-1; j_gene: TRBJ2-7; CDR3nt: TGCGCCAGCAGCCATCCATCCTCCTACGAGCAGTACTTC; CDR3aa: CASSHPSSYEQYF
d_gene: TRBD2; abundance: -; v_gene: TRBV11-2; j_gene: TRBJ2-4; CDR3nt: TGTGCCAGCAGCCCGACGGGAGGGTCCGACATTCAGTACTTC; CDR3aa: CASSPTGGSDIQYF
d_gene: -; abundance: -; v_gene: TRBV2; j_gene: TRBJ1-4; CDR3nt: TGTGCCGGGGGGGTTTTGGAAAAACTGTTTTTT; CDR3aa: CAGGVLEKLFF
d_gene: -; abundance: once; v_gene: TRBV15; j_gene: TRBJ1-2; CDR3nt: TGTGCCACCAGCAGAGAATCAGACTCCCGCTATGGCTACACCTTC; CDR3aa: CATSRESDSRYGYTF
d_gene: -; abundance: once; v_gene: TRBV7-6; j_gene: TRBJ2-1; CDR3nt: TGTGCCAGCAGCCAGAGAAGAGGTGAGCAGTTCTTC; CDR3aa: CASSQRRGEQFF
d_gene: -; abundance: -; v_gene: TRBV9; j_gene: TRBJ2-2; CDR3nt: TGTGCCAGCAGCGTACTACAGGGCACCGGGGAGCTGTTTTTT; CDR3aa: CASSVLQGTGELFF
d_gene: -; abundance: -; v_gene: TRBV28; j_gene: TRBJ2-7; CDR3nt: TGTGCCAGCACCCTCCCGGGGGTGGGGCGCCACTCCTACGAGCAGTACTTC; CDR3aa: CASTLPGVGRHSYEQYF
d_gene: TRBD2; abundance: -; v_gene: TRBV5-1; j_gene: TRBJ2-7; CDR3nt: TGCGCCAGCAGCTTGGGCTCCCTCGGACTAGCGGGCGAGCCCCTGGAGCAGTACTTC; CDR3aa: CASSLGSLGLAGEPLEQYF
d_gene: TRBD2; abundance: -; v_gene: TRBV7-7; j_gene: TRBJ2-1; CDR3nt: TGTGCCAGCAGCTTAGGAAGTAGCGGGTGGGACAATGAGCAGTTCTTC; CDR3aa: CASSLGSSGWDNEQFF
d_gene: TRBD1; abundance: -; v_gene: TRBV28; j_gene: TRBJ2-4; CDR3nt: TGTGCCAGCGAACAAACAGGGGGCACAAACATTCAGTACTTC; CDR3aa: CASEQTGGTNIQYF
d_gene: TRBD2; abundance: -; v_gene: TRBV7-3; j_gene: TRBJ2-1; CDR3nt: TGTGCCAGCAGCGTCGGGGGGGCGGTCAATGAGCAGTTCTTC; CDR3aa: CASSVGGAVNEQFF
d_gene: -; abundance: -; v_gene: TRBV4-2; j_gene: TRBJ2-7; CDR3nt: TGTGCCAGCAGCCAAGACACCTACGAGCAGTACTTC; CDR3aa: CASSQDTYEQYF
d_gene: -; abundance: -; v_gene: TRBV7-2; j_gene: TRBJ1-5; CDR3nt: TGTGCCAGCAGCTTAGAGATGGCAGGGGCAGGCCAGCCCCAGCATTTT; CDR3aa: CASSLEMAGAGQPQHF
d_gene: TRBD2; abundance: -; v_gene: TRBV30; j_gene: TRBJ2-2; CDR3nt: TGTGCCTCCACCGGGACTAGCTATAAGGTCGGGGAGCTGTTTTTT; CDR3aa: CASTGTSYKVGELFF
d_gene: TRBD1; abundance: -; v_gene: TRBV6-7; j_gene: TRBJ2-7; CDR3nt: TGTGCCAGCAGTTCCGGGACAGGGGGCTACGAGCAGTACTTC; CDR3aa: CASSSGTGGYEQYF
d_gene: -; abundance: few; v_gene: TRBV4-2; j_gene: TRBJ2-7; CDR3nt: TGTGCCAGCAGCGGGTCAGGGGATGAGCAGTACTTC; CDR3aa: CASSGSGDEQYF
d_gene: -; abundance: -; v_gene: TRBV4-2; j_gene: TRBJ2-3; CDR3nt: TGTGCCAGCAGCCAAGAGATTAGGACTAGCACAGATACGCAGTATTTT; CDR3aa: CASSQEIRTSTDTQYF